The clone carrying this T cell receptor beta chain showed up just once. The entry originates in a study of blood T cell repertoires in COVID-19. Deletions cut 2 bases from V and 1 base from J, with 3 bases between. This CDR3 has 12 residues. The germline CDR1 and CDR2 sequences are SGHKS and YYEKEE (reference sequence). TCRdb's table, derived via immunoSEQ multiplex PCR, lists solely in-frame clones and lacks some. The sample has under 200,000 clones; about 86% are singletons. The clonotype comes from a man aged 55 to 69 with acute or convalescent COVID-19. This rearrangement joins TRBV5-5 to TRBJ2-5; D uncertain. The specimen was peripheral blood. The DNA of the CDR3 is TGTGCCAGCAGCTTCGGCCAAGAGACCCAGTACTTC. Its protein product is CASSFGQETQYF.